Below are 5 T cell receptor beta chains sequenced from a single sample in a study of shared clonotypes between healthy human individuals. Generated by immunoSEQ multiplex PCR, the TCRdb table keeps only in-frame clones and is missing some. The sample carries 730,000 or so clones, roughly 78% recorded once. Specimen: memory CD4+ T cells sorted from blood. Described subset: CD45RA-negative fraction. The receptors were gathered from a woman aged 25-40 years in good health.

A single count supports this clone. The J gene is TRBJ1-5, the V gene TRBV5-8; the D is unclear. Germline values: CDR1 SGHTS, CDR2 YDEGEE. Trimming cost V 4 bases and J 5 bases, with 25 bases left between them. This CDR3 is 18 amino acids long. The CDR3 DNA follows: TGTGCCAGCAGCGTGGAGTTTTCAGGTCTCGCCCTACATCAGCCCCAGCATTTT. It codes for CASSVEFSGLALHQPQHF.

This chain links TRBV2 with TRBJ1-5; D may be TRBD1 (6 bases). This CDR3 is built from 13 residues. V lost 7 bases to trimming and J lost 4 bases, with 11 bases between them. The V gene's germline CDR1 is SNHLY and CDR2 FYNNEI. This chain's CDR3 is CASMDSSNQPQHF. The CDR3, as DNA: TGTGCCAGCATGGACAGTTCAAATCAGCCCCAGCATTTT.

For the CDR3, the DNA is TGTGCCAGCAGCCAAGGCGGCGGGGCTCGCGAAGCTTTCTTT. As protein: CASSQGGGAREAFF. The chain uses TRBV4-2 and TRBJ1-1; D may be TRBD1 (5 bases). The germline CDR1 and CDR2 sequences are LGHNA and YNFKEQ. Trimming took off 1 base at V and 8 bases at J, with 14 bases between the two ends. The CDR3 is 14 residues long.

This clone was recorded at least ten times. The chain carries TRBV7-8 and TRBJ2-7; no reliable D call. Trimming left V 0 bases short and J 2 bases short, with 8 bases between. The germline V gene has CDR1 SGHVS and CDR2 FQNEAQ. CDR3 length equals 14 residues. The CDR3 sequence is CASSLAGNPYEQYF. The CDR3 coding sequence is TGTGCCAGCAGCTTAGCAGGGAATCCCTACGAGCAGTACTTC.

This sequence joins TRBV5-1 and TRBJ2-3, with D perhaps TRBD2 (6 bases). The length of the CDR3 is 14 residues. Looked up from germline, CDR1 is SGHRS and CDR2 is YFSETQ. Trimming took off 4 bases at V and 2 bases at J, with 11 bases between the two ends. The CDR3 nucleotides are TGCGCCAGCAGCAACGCGGGGCACACAGATACGCAGTATTTT. Translation gives CASSNAGHTDTQYF.